The TCR beta chain under discussion was sequenced for a study of blood T cell repertoires in COVID-19. Looking at the study overall: Acute and convalescent COVID-19 specimens originated in the United States, Italy and Spain. Sources were T cells, B-cell-depleted T cells, or PBMCs; the material itself was cDNA or gDNA.

Source study methods: Estimation of nucleated cell counts relied on the amplification of reference gene primers. Sequencing was performed with immunoSEQ multiplex PCR; in TCRdb, only in-frame clones are kept and a portion is missing. Clone size and the V and J calls come from that table; the DNA yielded D and trimming. This sample has about 130,000 clones; roughly four fifths occur once, and the top ten carry 17%. This clone was detected a few times. The V end lost 5 bases, the J end lost 4 bases, and 8 bases lay between the germline ends. Germline V gene sequence: CDR1 SEHNR, CDR2 FQNEAQ (reference sequence). The CDR3 length is 13 residues. Seattle's enrolled individuals joined amid active infection and were then monitored longitudinally.

Sequenced input: peripheral blood. This clonotype was obtained from a man between 25 and 39 years old with COVID-19, enrolled during active disease. V gene TRBV7-9 combines with J gene TRBJ2-2; unclear D gene. CDR3 in amino acids: CASSTPATGELFF. In DNA form, the CDR3 reads TGTGCCAGCAGCACACCCGCCACCGGGGAGCTGTTTTTT.